This TCR beta chain was identified during a study of regulatory and conventional T cells in RAG deficiency. Study results and caveats: Shannon entropy fell and Simpson indices rose in RAG-deficient patients. Patient subsets had shorter CDR3s; Omenn Treg-Tconv overlap exceeded 80%. Other subsets showed roughly 10-fold reductions, but Treg unique TCR beta sequences fell 80 to 100-fold in these patients.

This clone was recorded a few times. Its antigen is not identified. This table comes from immunoSEQ multiplex PCR, and its TCRdb copy is limited to in-frame clones, with some not included. The sample includes about 46,000 clones, about 90% seen only once; the top ten take approximately 0.51%. Genomic DNA came from blood conventional CD4+ T cells gated CD25-low CD127-high. Germline CDR1 SGHTA, CDR2 FQGNSA. V lost 3 bases to trimming and J lost 15 bases, with 24 bases between them. The CDR3 covers 15 residues. This sample was also put to use in a study of regulatory T cells. Per that paper: Primers: 52 TRBV forward and 13 TRBJ reverse. Patient repertoires had restricted TRB V-J pairs and skewed V and J usage, most in Tregs.

V and J are TRBV7-2 and TRBJ2-1; no reliable D call. The sample consisted of CD4+ effector T cells sorted from blood. The source is a human donor in good health. The CDR3 sequence is CASSLRPPPQAYPFF. Written as DNA, the CDR3 is TGTGCCAGCAGCTTGAGGCCGCCGCCGCAAGCTTATCCGTTCTTC.